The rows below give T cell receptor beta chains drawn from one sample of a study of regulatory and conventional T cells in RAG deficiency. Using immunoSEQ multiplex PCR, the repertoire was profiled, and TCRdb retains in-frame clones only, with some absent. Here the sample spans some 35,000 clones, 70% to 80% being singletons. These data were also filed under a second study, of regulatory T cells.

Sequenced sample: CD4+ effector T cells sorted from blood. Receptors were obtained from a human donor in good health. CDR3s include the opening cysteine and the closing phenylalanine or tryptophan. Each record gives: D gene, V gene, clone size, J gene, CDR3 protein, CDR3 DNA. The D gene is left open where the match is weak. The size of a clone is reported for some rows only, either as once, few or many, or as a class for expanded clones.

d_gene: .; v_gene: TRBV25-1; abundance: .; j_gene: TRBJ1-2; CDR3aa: CASSEGDNYGYTF; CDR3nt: TGTGCCAGCAGTGAAGGGGATAACTATGGCTACACCTTC
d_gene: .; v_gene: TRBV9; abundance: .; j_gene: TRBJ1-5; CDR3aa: CASSVDRERGSNQPQHF; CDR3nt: TGTGCCAGCAGCGTCGACCGGGAGAGAGGGAGCAATCAGCCCCAGCATTTT
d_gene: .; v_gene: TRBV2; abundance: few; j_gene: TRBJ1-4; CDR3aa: CASRRGNEKLFF; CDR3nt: TGTGCCAGCCGGAGAGGGAATGAAAAACTGTTTTTT
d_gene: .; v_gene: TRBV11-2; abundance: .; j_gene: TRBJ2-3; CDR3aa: CASSLTGDTQYF; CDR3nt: TGTGCCAGCAGCTTAACGGGGGATACGCAGTATTTT
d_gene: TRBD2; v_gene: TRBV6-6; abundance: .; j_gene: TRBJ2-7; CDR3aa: CASSYPGTSGYEQYF; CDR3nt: TGTGCCAGCAGTTACCCCGGGACTAGCGGATACGAGCAGTACTTC
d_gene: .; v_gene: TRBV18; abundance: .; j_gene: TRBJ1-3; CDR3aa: CASSPRREGNGNTIYF; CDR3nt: TGTGCCAGCTCACCACGCCGCGAGGGGAACGGAAACACCATATATTTT
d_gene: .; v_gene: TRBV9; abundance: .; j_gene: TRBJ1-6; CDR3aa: CASSVGAGVYLHF; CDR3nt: TGTGCCAGCAGCGTAGGGGCAGGGGTCTACCTCCACTTT
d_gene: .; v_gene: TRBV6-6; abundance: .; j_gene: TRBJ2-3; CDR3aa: CASRIGLEVKAQYF; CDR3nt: TGTGCCAGCAGGATCGGCCTCGAAGTGAAGGCGCAGTATTTT
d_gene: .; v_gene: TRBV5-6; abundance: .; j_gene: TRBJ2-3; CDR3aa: CASKTSGGADLWYF; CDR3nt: TGTGCCAGCAAAACGTCAGGGGGGGCCGACCTCTGGTATTTT
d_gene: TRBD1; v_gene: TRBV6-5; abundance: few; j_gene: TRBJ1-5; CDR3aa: CASSPTGRNQPQHF; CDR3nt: TGTGCCAGCAGTCCGACAGGGAGGAATCAGCCCCAGCATTTT
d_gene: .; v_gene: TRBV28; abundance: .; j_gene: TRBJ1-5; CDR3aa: CASTTLLGGPQPQHF; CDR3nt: TGTGCCAGCACCACCCTCTTGGGCGGCCCTCAGCCCCAGCATTTT
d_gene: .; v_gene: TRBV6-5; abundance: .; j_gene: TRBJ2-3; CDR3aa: CASSYVTSTDTQYF; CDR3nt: TGTGCCAGCAGTTACGTGACTAGCACAGATACGCAGTATTTT
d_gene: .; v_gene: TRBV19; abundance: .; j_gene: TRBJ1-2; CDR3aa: CASSQLTVNYGYTF; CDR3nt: TGTGCCAGTTCTCAGCTGACAGTTAACTATGGCTACACCTTC
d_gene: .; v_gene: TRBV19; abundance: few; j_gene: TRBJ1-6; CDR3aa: CASSFDGGLNSPLHF; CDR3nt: TGTGCCAGTAGTTTTGACGGAGGACTTAATTCACCCCTCCACTTT
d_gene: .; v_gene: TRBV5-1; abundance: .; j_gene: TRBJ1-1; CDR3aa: CASSLDILNTEAFF; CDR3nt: TGCGCCAGCAGCTTAGATATCCTGAACACTGAAGCTTTCTTT
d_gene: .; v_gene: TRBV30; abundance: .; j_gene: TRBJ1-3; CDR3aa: CAWSVTGTSGNTIYF; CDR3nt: TGTGCCTGGAGTGTAACAGGGACTTCTGGAAACACCATATATTTT
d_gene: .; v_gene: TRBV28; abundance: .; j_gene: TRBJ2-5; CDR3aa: CASSPLGVQETQYF; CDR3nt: TGTGCCAGCAGTCCGCTCGGGGTCCAAGAGACCCAGTACTTC
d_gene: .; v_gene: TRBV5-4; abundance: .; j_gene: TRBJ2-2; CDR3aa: CASSIGAGAKAGELFF; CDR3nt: TGTGCCAGCAGCATAGGCGCGGGGGCAAAGGCCGGGGAGCTGTTTTTT
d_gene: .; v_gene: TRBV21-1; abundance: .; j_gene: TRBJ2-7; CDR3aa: CASTPTASSYEQYF; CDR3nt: TGTGCCAGCACCCCGACGGCTAGCTCCTACGAGCAGTACTTC
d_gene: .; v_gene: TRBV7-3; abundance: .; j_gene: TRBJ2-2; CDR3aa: CASSSLGSDGELFF; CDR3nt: TGTGCCAGCAGCTCCCTCGGCTCCGACGGGGAGCTGTTTTTT
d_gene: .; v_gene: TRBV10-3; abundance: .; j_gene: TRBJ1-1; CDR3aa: CAISTRGEAEAFF; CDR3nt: TGTGCCATCAGCACAAGAGGAGAGGCTGAAGCTTTCTTT